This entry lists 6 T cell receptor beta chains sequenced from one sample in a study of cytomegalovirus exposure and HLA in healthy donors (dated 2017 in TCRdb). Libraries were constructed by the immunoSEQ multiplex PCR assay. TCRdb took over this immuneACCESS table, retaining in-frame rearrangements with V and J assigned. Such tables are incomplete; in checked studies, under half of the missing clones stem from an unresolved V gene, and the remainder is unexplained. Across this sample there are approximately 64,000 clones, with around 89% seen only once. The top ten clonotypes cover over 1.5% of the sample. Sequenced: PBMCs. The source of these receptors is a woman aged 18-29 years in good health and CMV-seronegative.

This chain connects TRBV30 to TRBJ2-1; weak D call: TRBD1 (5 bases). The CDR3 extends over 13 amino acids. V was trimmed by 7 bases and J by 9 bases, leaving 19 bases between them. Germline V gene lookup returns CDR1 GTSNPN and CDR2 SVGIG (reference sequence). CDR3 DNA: TGTGCCTCGACCAGTAGGGGTATAACTGAGCAGTTCTTC. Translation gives CASTSRGITEQFF.

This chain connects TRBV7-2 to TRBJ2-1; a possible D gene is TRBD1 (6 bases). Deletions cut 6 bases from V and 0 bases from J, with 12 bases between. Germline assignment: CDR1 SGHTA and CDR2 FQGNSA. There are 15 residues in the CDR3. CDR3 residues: CASRRDTSSYNEQFF. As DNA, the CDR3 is TGTGCCAGCAGGAGGGACACGAGCTCCTACAATGAGCAGTTCTTC. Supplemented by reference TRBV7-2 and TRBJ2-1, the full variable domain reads GAGVSQSPSNKVTEKGKDVELRCDPISGHTALYWYRQSLGQGLEFLIYFQGNSAPDKSGLPSDRFSAERTGGSVSTLTIQRTQQEDSAVYLCASRRDTSSYNEQFFGPGTRLTVL.

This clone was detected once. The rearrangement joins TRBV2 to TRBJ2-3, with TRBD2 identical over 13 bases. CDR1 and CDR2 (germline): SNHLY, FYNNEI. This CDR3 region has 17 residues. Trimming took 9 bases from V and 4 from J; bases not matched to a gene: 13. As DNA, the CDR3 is TGTGCCAGAACCTACCCCCGGACTAGCGGGAGTCCAGATACGCAGTATTTT. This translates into CARTYPRTSGSPDTQYF.

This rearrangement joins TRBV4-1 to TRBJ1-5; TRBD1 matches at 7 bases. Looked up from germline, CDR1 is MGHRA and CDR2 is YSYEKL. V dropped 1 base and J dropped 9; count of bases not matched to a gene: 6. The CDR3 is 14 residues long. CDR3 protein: CASSQVTGERPQHF. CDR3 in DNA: TGCGCCAGCAGCCAAGTAACAGGGGAAAGGCCCCAGCATTTT.

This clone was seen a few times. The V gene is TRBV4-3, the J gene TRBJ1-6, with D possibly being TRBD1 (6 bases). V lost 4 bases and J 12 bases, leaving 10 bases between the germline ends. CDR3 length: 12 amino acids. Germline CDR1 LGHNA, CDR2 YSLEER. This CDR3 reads CASSLGGGPLHF. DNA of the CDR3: TGCGCCAGCAGCCTGGGAGGGGGACCCCTCCACTTT.

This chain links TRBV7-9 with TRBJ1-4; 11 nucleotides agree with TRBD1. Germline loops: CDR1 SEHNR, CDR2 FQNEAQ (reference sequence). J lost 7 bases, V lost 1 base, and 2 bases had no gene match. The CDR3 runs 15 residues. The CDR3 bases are TGTGCCAGCAGCTTAGAAGGGACAGGGGGTGAAAAACTGTTTTTT. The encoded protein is CASSLEGTGGEKLFF.